This paragraph reports one TCR beta chain. Its target is unknown. The data were taken from a study of T-cell memory formation after mild COVID-19. Study-level results: Detection of some responders pre-infection suggested pre-existing cross-reactive memory T cells participated.

MiXCR, applied by TCRdb to the 5' RACE reads, yields one record per CDR3 protein. This table has 310,000 or so distinct CDR3 sequences, roughly 15% appearing once. The CDR3 is 10 residues long. Germline values: CDR1 LNHDA, CDR2 SQIVND (reference sequence). Trimming cost V 8 bases and J 11 bases, with 10 bases left between them. The sequencing input was PBMCs or a T cell subset sorted from them (not recorded which). The rearrangement links TRBV19 to TRBJ2-1; the D is unclear. This clonotype was obtained from a man aged 18 to 30 who had mild COVID-19 (a few samples of this study predate the infection). Cell type and time point are not known. In nucleotides, the CDR3 is TGTGCCAGTGGGCTCGACCAGCAGTTCTTC. Amino acids: CASGLDQQFF.